Listed below are T cell receptor beta chains from one sample, sequenced in a study of neurological immune-mediated disorders. TCRdb re-analysed the 5' RACE reads in MiXCR, keeping a single row per CDR3 protein. The sample records tens of thousands of distinct CDR3 sequences, roughly an eighth being singletons. Specimen: PBMCs. These receptors were obtained from a female donor with HTLV-1-associated myelopathy (HAM/TSP). CDR3s leave out the opening cysteine and the closing phenylalanine or tryptophan.

TRBV18 | ASSPRATTEAF
TRBV9 | ASDAPGAYGYT
TRBV12-3/TRBV12-4 | ASSLTGAYEQY
TRBV4-2 | ASSQDFWTGKNIQY
TRBV4-2 | ASSPRGGGSYEQY
TRBV4-1 | ASSQLSGGIDTQY
TRBV15 | ATSGGPGANVLT
TRBV5-1 | ASSMTGVETQY
TRBV3-1 | ASSQELVGANVLT
TRBV29-1 | SVDRGLNTEAF
TRBV24-1 | ATSDGSSYNSPLH
TRBV7-9 | ASSVGQGVYEQF
TRBV25-1 | ASSVPRRTGAVSYEQY
TRBV20-1 | SEQGSYPQPQH
TRBV7-9 | ASSLLGNYNEQF
TRBV20-1 | SARGGTGASYEQY
TRBV7-9 | ASSPDRVSEQF
TRBV5-1 | ACPEGNTGELF
TRBV5-1 | ASSLESDTQY
TRBV5-1 | ASSGQGGPDTQY
TRBV9 | ASSVDSLGDTQY
TRBV28 | ASTGYEQY
TRBV5-1 | ASSSFGQSQETQY
TRBV29-1 | SVVTLVTGGTNIQY
TRBV5-5 | ASSLERQGSQPQH
TRBV29-1 | SAMTSHNYEQY
TRBV6-5 | ASRSGGELF
TRBV10-3 | TITGDRSYGYT
TRBV5-1 | ASSLAQGGEQY
TRBV28 | ASSSVQGTRREKLF
TRBV10-3 | AVNSGGAYNEQF
TRBV6-5 | ASRRSGGHYELY
TRBV4-2 | ASSQEEIGSGGF
TRBV20-1 | SARKGAGNTEAF
TRBV29-1 | SALTVHDYEQY
TRBV2 | ASKGEQGLGGYT
TRBV6-5 | ASSYPLRGFLRTDTQY
TRBV7-2 | ASATSGGRRETQY
TRBV9 | ASSDLGGGETQY
TRBV7-9 | ASSLVPQEQY
TRBV5-1 | ASSMGLGETQY
TRBV6-5 | ASSQTSTDTQY
TRBV27 | ASSFFSGETQY
TRBV4-1 | ASSQEGFGGDPRVPYNEQF
TRBV28 | ASSEAGVQADTQY
TRBV20-1 | SAKGFGTGGYEQY